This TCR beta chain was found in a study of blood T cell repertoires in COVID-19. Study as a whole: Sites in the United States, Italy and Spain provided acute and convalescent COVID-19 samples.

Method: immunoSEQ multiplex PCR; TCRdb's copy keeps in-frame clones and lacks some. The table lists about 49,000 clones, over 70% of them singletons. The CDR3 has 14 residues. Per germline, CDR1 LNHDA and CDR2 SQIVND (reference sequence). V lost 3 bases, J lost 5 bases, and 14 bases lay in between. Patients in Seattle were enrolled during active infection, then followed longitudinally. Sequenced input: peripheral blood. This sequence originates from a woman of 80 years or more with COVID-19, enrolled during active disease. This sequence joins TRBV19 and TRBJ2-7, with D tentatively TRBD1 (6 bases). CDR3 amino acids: CASSMRVGDNEQYF. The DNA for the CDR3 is TGTGCCAGTAGTATGAGGGTGGGGGACAACGAGCAGTACTTC.